This T cell receptor (beta chain) was captured in a study of CD8 T cells in Susac syndrome. Germline V lookup: CDR1 MGHDK, CDR2 SYGVNS. V was trimmed by 4 bases and J by 0 bases, leaving 12 bases between them. The length of the CDR3 is 15 residues. TCR beta sequencing covered blood CD8+ and CD4+ T cells. RNA, at about 0.45 to 1 ug, was reverse transcribed with random hexamers. TCRdb called the immunoSEQ multiplex PCR reads again in MiXCR, with one record for every CDR3 protein. Of roughly 400,000 distinct CDR3 sequences in the sample, approximately 85% were seen once. Sample: CD8+ T cells from PBMCs. This sequence originates from a human donor with multiple sclerosis. The J gene is TRBJ1-1, the V gene TRBV25-1; D is perhaps TRBD1 (6 bases). The CDR3 region is CASSVEGTMNTEAFF. For the CDR3, the DNA is TGTGCCAGCAGTGTCGAGGGGACAATGAACACTGAAGCTTTCTTT.